This T cell receptor beta chain was found in a study of blood T cell repertoires in COVID-19. Overall study context: Sites across the United States, Italy and Spain contributed samples from acute and convalescent COVID-19. T cells, B-cell-depleted T cells, or PBMCs supplied cDNA or gDNA.

Study processing details: Reference gene primer amplification yielded estimated nucleated cell counts. The repertoire was sequenced with immunoSEQ multiplex PCR; TCRdb's copy has only in-frame clones and lacks some. The DNA was the basis for D and trimming; V, J and clone size are from that table. The sample carries 130,000 to 150,000 clones, 65% to 90% recorded once. V was pared by 10 bases and J by 2 bases, with 9 bases of the junction left unmatched. CDR1 and CDR2 from the germline V gene are SEHNR and FQNEAQ (reference sequence). The CDR3 runs to 14 residues. This clonotype was sampled from a man between 60 and 75 years old with active or convalescent COVID-19. The sequencing sample was made of peripheral blood. The genes are TRBV7-9 and TRBJ2-5; 8 nucleotides line up with TRBD1. CDR3 nucleotides: TGTGCCACAAAAACTCAGGGGGCACAAGAGACCCAGTACTTC. Translating gives CATKTQGAQETQYF.